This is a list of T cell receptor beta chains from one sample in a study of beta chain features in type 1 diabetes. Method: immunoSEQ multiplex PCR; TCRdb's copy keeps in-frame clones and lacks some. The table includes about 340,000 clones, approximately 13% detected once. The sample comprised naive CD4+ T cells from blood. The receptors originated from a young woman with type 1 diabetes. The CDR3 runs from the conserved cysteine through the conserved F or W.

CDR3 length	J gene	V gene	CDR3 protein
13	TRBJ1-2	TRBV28	CASSLLGGEGYTF
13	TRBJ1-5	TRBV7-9	CASSYDRDQPQHF
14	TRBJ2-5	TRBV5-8	CASSSGQGGETQYF
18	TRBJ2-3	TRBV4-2	CASSQDPGLAGRRGTQYF
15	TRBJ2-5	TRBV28	CASSSQGGRGETQYF
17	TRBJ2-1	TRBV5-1	CASSRWTSGTPYNEQFF
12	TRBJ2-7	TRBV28	CASSPLSYEQYF
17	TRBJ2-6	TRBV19	CASSEQGLHSGANVLTF
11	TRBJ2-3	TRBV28	CASSYRGTQYF
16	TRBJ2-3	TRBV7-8	CASSLRASGFTDTQYF
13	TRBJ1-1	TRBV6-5	CASSPRGNTEAFF
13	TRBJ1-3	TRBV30	CAWTRFTGNTIYF
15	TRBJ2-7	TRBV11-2	CASTGSGRAYYEQYF
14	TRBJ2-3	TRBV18	CASSPSPSRDTQYF
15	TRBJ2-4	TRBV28	CASSSPAGGKNIQYF
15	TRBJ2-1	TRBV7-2	CASSLRTGYNNEQFF
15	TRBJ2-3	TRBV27	CASRPLAANTDTQYF
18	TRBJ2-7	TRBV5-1	CASSLAPGVSGNHYEQYF
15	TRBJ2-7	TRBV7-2	CASSLGLTGSYEQYF
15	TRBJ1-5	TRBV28	CASSLGQNSNQPQHF
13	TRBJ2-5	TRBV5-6	CASSLDRGETQYF
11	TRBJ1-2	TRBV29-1	CSVQHNYGYTF
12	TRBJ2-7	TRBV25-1	CATNDRSYEQYF
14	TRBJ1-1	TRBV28	CASSPPRRVTEAFF
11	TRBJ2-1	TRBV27	CASSRRGSLIF
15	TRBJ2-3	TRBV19	CASRRLAGVSDTQYF
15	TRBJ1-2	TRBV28	CASTNPGTGNYGYTF
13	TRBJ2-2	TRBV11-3	CASSLIAAGELFF
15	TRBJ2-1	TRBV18	CASSPRLAVYNEQFF
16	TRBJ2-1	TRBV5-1	CASSLRRTSGNNEQFF
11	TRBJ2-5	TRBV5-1	CASNQQETQYF
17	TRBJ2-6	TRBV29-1	CSVATSRLASGANVLTF
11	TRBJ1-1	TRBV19	CASAKRDWAFF
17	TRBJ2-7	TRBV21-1	CASSKARAGGQFYEQYF
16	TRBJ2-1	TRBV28	CASSLGLAGAQNEQFF
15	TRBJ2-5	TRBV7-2	CASSLRREIEETQYF
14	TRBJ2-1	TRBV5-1	CASSYLAGYNEQFF
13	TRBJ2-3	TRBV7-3	CASSFLATDTQYF
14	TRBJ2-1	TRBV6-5	CASSYSLAGGYPFF
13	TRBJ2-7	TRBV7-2	CASSMGLLYEQYF
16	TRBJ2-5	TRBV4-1	CASSQELAGGRGTQYF
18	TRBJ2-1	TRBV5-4	CASSFFPPLAGRLNEQFF
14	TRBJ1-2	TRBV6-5	CASSLDRAGYGYTF
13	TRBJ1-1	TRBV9	CASSVEQSTEAFF
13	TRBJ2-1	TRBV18	CASSLNRDNEQFF
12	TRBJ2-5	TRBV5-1	CASTLSEETQYF
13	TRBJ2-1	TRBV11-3	CASSPRGYNEQFF
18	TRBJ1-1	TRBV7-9	CASSLGLGQGAKNTEAFF
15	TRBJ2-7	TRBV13	CASSIAGGSPGEQYF
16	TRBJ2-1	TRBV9	CASTPGEGPSYNEQFF
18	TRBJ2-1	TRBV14	CASSYGRAPYRSYNEQFF
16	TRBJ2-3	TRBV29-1	CSVGARNRGLTDTQYF
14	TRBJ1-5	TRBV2	CASKVLGSGQPQHF